Presented here are 21 T cell receptor beta chains from one specimen sequenced in a study of T-cell reconstitution after alpha-beta-depleted transplantation in children. TCRbeta library preparation incorporated unique molecular identifiers. TCRdb called the PCR reads again in MiXCR, with one record for every CDR3 protein. Of about 440,000 distinct CDR3 sequences in the sample, about 45% are singletons; the top ten hold approximately 25%. The sample was PBMCs, taken before TCRalphabeta/CD19-depleted stem cell transplant. These receptors originate from a girl aged 2-15 years with aplastic anemia, due to receive a stem cell transplant.

This clonotype has a handful of counts. The DNA for the CDR3 is TGTGCCAGCATCAGGGTATTGGCTAGCGGGAGTGAAGGAGGGGAGACCCAGTACTTC. As protein: CASIRVLASGSEGGETQYF. The chain is built from TRBV6-1 and TRBJ2-5; 10 positions match TRBD2. The CDR3 is 19 amino acids. Looked up from germline, CDR1 is MNHNS and CDR2 is SASEGT. V was pared by 7 bases and J by 5 bases, with 22 bases of the junction left unmatched.

This clonotype showed up many times. The rearrangement uses TRBV28 and TRBJ2-7; D perhaps matches TRBD1 (7 bases). V lost 6 bases to trimming and J lost 5 bases, with 17 bases between them. Germline V CDR1 and CDR2: MDHEN, SYDVKM. This CDR3 is built from 14 residues. The CDR3 reads CASSEDRDLNEQYF. The CDR3 DNA reads TGTGCCAGCAGCGAAGACAGGGACTTGAACGAGCAGTACTTC.

V is TRBV25-1 and J is TRBJ2-7; 7 positions match TRBD1. From germline, CDR1 is MGHDK and CDR2 SYGVNS. The CDR3 has 15 residues. V gave up 3 bases and J gave up 2 bases; unmatched junction bases: 7. The DNA for the CDR3 is TGTGCCAGCAGTGAGTCCCGGGACAGTCCCTACGAGCAGTACTTC. It specifies CASSESRDSPYEQYF.

J is TRBJ1-4 and V is TRBV20-1; the D gene is possibly TRBD1 (5 bases). This CDR3 has 11 residues. The V and J ends lost 5 bases and 8 bases respectively, with 9 bases between them. Germline CDR1 and CDR2: DFQATT and SNEGSKA (reference sequence). CDR3 loop: CSAGDREKLFF. For the CDR3, the DNA is TGCAGTGCTGGGGACCGAGAAAAACTGTTTTTT.

This clonotype has only a few counts. This rearrangement joins TRBV7-9 to TRBJ1-3; no definite D call. V dropped 6 bases and J dropped 0 bases, with 18 bases sitting between them. The CDR3 length is 17 residues. CDR1 is SEHNR, CDR2 FQNEAQ, per germline (reference sequence). The CDR3 coding sequence is TGTGCCAGCAGTCAAAGAGTCCACTCTCGCTCTGGAAACACCATATATTTT. This gives the protein CASSQRVHSRSGNTIYF.

The rearrangement uses TRBV5-6 and TRBJ2-7; TRBD1 agrees at 7 bases. The junction had 9 bases not matched to a gene; V was cut back by 0 bases and J by 3 bases. CDR3 length: 16 residues. Germline loops: CDR1 SGHDT, CDR2 YYEEEE. This chain's CDR3 is CASSLGGGTALYEQYF. CDR3 bases: TGTGCCAGCAGCTTGGGGGGTGGGACAGCCCTCTACGAGCAGTACTTC.

This clonotype was picked up one time. This rearrangement joins TRBV7-9 to TRBJ2-5; D may be TRBD2 (7 bases). The CDR3 extends over 15 amino acids. Germline CDR1 SEHNR, CDR2 FQNEAQ (reference sequence). V lost 3 bases to trimming and J lost 3 bases, with 14 bases between them. The CDR3 bases are TGTGCCAGCAGCTTTTTTGGGGGGGCCGAAGAGACCCAGTACTTC. It translates to CASSFFGGAEETQYF.

The genes are TRBV5-5 and TRBJ2-7; D uncertain. The germline V gene has CDR1 SGHKS and CDR2 YYEKEE (reference sequence). V dropped 1 base and J dropped 3 bases, with 11 bases sitting between them. CDR3 length: 14 residues. CDR3 nucleotide sequence: TGTGCCAGCAGCTTGAGTCCACCCAGCTACGAGCAGTACTTC. Its protein is CASSLSPPSYEQYF.

This clonotype came up a few times. The V and J genes are TRBV7-2 and TRBJ2-3, with 7 bases identical to TRBD1. The CDR3 has 17 residues. V shed 2 bases, J shed 1 base, and the junction held 9 bases outside the gene matches. CDR1 is SGHTA and CDR2 is FQGNSA in the germline V gene. The CDR3 nucleotides are TGTGCCAGCAGCTTAAATTCTCGGGGACAGCGCACAGATACGCAGTATTTT. Translated, it gives CASSLNSRGQRTDTQYF.

Many counts were recorded for this clonotype. The chain couples TRBV7-2 to TRBJ2-3; TRBD2 matches at 8 bases. V was pared by 0 bases and J by 3 bases, with 2 bases of the junction left unmatched. Germline CDR1 SGHTA, CDR2 FQGNSA. The CDR3 is 15 residues long. CDR3 amino acids: CASSLALAGTDTQYF. In DNA, the CDR3 is TGTGCCAGCAGCTTAGCCCTAGCGGGTACAGATACGCAGTATTTT.

This clonotype was observed a few times. The V gene is TRBV7-2, the J gene TRBJ2-3; D perhaps matches TRBD2 (5 bases). CDR1 is SGHTA and CDR2 is FQGNSA in the germline V gene. Trimming pared 2 bases from V and 6 bases from J, leaving 18 bases between. The CDR3 is 16 amino acids. CDR3 sequence (DNA): TGTGCCAGCAGCTTATACGGGGTCCCGCTCGGGGATACGCAGTATTTT. This encodes CASSLYGVPLGDTQYF.

The chain combines TRBV20-1 with TRBJ2-3; D not certain. Deletions cut 6 bases from V and 1 base from J, with 14 bases between. Germline CDR1 and CDR2: DFQATT and SNEGSKA (reference sequence). The CDR3 runs 14 residues. CDR3 amino acids: CSASLGSRTDTQYF. The DNA of the CDR3 is TGCAGTGCGTCCCTGGGGTCGCGCACAGATACGCAGTATTTT.

The rearrangement joins TRBV20-1 to TRBJ2-1; no definite D call. V lost 0 bases, J lost 5 bases, and 8 bases lay in between. The V gene's germline CDR1 is DFQATT and CDR2 SNEGSKA (reference sequence). CDR3 length: 13 amino acids. CDR3 coding DNA: TGCAGTGCTAGAGATGACAAAGACAATGAGCAGTTCTTC. It is translated as CSARDDKDNEQFF.

This clonotype has at least ten counts. The chain couples TRBV27 to TRBJ2-7; D is undetermined. Trimming removed 0 bases at V and 2 bases at J, with 11 bases between. Germline CDR1 reads MNHEY; CDR2 reads SMNVEV (reference sequence). The CDR3 loop spans 15 amino acids. The chain's CDR3 is CASSLSQHLAYEQYF. CDR3 nucleotide sequence: TGTGCCAGCAGTTTATCCCAACACTTAGCCTACGAGCAGTACTTC.

This clonotype has only a few counts. The rearrangement links TRBV7-6 to TRBJ2-1; possibly TRBD1 for D (5 bases). The CDR3 contains 15 residues. Germline-derived CDR1 and CDR2 are SGHVS and FNYEAQ. Trimming stripped 2 bases from V and 6 bases from J, with 14 bases between. CDR3 DNA: TGTGCCAGCAGCTTACGGACAAGTGGGGTCAATGAGCAGTTCTTC. Translation: CASSLRTSGVNEQFF.

The chain has TRBV6-5 and TRBJ2-7; 10 bases line up with TRBD2. J was trimmed by 5 bases and V by 2 bases; bases with no gene match: 9. CDR3 length equals 16 residues. Germline CDR1 reads MNHEY; CDR2 reads SVGAGI. The CDR3 sequence is CASSYASGSKVHEQYF. The CDR3 coding sequence is TGTGCCAGCAGTTACGCTAGCGGGAGTAAGGTCCACGAGCAGTACTTC.

The chain links TRBV15 to TRBJ2-5, with D possibly being TRBD1 or TRBD2 (5 bases each). CDR1 LNHNV and CDR2 YYDKDF come from the germline V gene (reference sequence). The CDR3 runs 12 residues. The V end was cut by 8 bases, the J end by 5 bases, with 12 bases between. The CDR3 protein is CATRDPTETQYF. The DNA for the CDR3 is TGTGCCACCCGGGACCCTACGGAGACCCAGTACTTC.

The chain uses TRBV5-1 and TRBJ1-4; D might be TRBD1 (5 bases). Germline V gene lookup returns CDR1 SGHRS and CDR2 YFSETQ. V was pared by 0 bases and J by 4 bases, with 13 bases between. The length of the CDR3 is 16 residues. This chain's CDR3 is CASSLDTGANNEKLFF. CDR3 DNA sequence: TGCGCCAGCAGCTTGGACACCGGGGCGAATAATGAAAAACTGTTTTTT.

This clonotype was observed a few times. This chain uses TRBV29-1 with TRBJ1-1; no clear D. V was cut by 7 bases and J by 1 base, with 4 bases left in between. The CDR3 is 10 residues long. CDR1 and CDR2 from the germline V gene are SQVTM and ANQGSEA. CDR3 residues: CSGGNTEAFF. The CDR3 bases are TGCAGCGGGGGGAACACTGAAGCTTTCTTT.

The chain employs TRBV10-3 and TRBJ2-3, with TRBD1 identical over 9 bases. The CDR3 has 15 residues. Trimming took 7 bases from V and 2 from J; bases not matched to a gene: 7. The germline V gene has CDR1 ENHRY and CDR2 SYGVKD. The CDR3 nucleotides are TGTGCCATCATGTCGGACAGGGGTTACACAGATACGCAGTATTTT. It yields the protein CAIMSDRGYTDTQYF.

The CDR3 protein is CASSLTGGGSGANVLTF. As DNA, the CDR3 is TGTGCCAGCAGCCTGACAGGGGGGGGATCTGGGGCCAACGTCCTGACTTTC. The V gene is TRBV5-5, the J gene TRBJ2-6; 9 nucleotides match TRBD1. The CDR3 length is 17 residues. The germline V gene has CDR1 SGHKS and CDR2 YYEKEE (reference sequence). The V gene end was trimmed by 4 bases and the J gene end by 1 base; junction bases not matched to a gene: 6. Filled out from reference TRBV5-5 and TRBJ2-6, the complete variable domain reads DAGVTQSPTHLIKTRGQQVTLRCSPISGHKSVSWYQQVLGQGPQFIFQYYEKEERGRGNFPDRFSARQFPNYSSELNVNALLLGDSALYLCASSLTGGGSGANVLTFGAGSRLTVL.